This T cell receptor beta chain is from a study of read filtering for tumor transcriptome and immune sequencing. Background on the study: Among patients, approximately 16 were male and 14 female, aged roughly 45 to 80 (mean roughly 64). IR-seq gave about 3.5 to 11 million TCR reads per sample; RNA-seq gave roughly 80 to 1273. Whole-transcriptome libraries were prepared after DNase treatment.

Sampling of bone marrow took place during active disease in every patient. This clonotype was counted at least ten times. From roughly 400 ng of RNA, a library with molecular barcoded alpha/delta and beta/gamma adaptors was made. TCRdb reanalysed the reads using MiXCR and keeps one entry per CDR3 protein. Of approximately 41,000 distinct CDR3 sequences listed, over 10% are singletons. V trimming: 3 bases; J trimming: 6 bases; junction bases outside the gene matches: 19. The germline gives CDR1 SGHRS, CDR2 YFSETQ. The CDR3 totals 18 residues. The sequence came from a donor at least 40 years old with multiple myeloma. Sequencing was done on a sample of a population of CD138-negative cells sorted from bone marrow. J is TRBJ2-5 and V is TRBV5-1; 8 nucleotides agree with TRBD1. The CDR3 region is CASSSDGTGGIWSQTQYF. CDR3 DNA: TGCGCCAGCAGCTCCGACGGAACAGGGGGGATCTGGTCCCAGACCCAGTACTTC.